A selection of T cell receptor beta chains follows, all from one sample in a study of blood T cell repertoires in COVID-19. Profiled with immunoSEQ multiplex PCR; TCRdb holds only in-frame clones, not every one. The sample holds under 300,000 clones; 87% are singletons and the top ten take roughly 6.3%. The sequenced material came from PBMCs or T cells enriched from blood (not recorded which). These receptors all stem from a woman aged 25 to 39 with acute COVID-19. Both conserved end residues are part of each CDR3.

J gene,V gene,CDR3 protein
TRBJ2-3,TRBV7-2,CASSTGQGSSTDTQYF
TRBJ2-2,TRBV4-1,CASSPVQTVTGELFF
TRBJ1-2,TRBV18,CASSPRDRAANYGYTF
TRBJ2-3,TRBV18,CASSPLAGAADTQYF
TRBJ2-7,TRBV28,CASTIMGEQYF
TRBJ1-4,TRBV27,CASSLSLEATNEKLFF
TRBJ2-7,TRBV3-1/TRBV3-2,CASSQKKYREKVPEQYF
TRBJ2-1,TRBV19,CASSPSGSSYNEQFF
TRBJ1-3,TRBV18,CASSRQPGSGNTIYF
TRBJ1-1,TRBV28,CASRRGQGRYVVEAFF
TRBJ2-7,TRBV6-1,CASSEGLAQYEQYF
TRBJ2-1,TRBV5-1,CASSLDGDEQFF
TRBJ2-7,TRBV6-6,CASSQPGGQASKNYEQYF
TRBJ2-3,TRBV5-1,CASSLEGQGAGDTQYF
TRBJ2-1,TRBV19,CASSMDRDSYNEQFF
TRBJ2-5,TRBV6-6,CASRVGGIGETQYF
TRBJ1-1,TRBV5-1,CASSPRQGESEAFF
TRBJ1-6,TRBV30,CAWSVTGSSPLHF